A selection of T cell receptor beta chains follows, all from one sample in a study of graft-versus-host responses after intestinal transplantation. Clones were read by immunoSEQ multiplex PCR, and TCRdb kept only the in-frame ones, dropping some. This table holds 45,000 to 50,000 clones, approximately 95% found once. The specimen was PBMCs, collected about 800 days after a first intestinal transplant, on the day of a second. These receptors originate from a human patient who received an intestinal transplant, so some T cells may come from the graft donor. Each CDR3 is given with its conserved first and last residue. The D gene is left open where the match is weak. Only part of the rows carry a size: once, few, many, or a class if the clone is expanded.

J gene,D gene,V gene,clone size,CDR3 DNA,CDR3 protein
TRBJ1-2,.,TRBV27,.,TGTGCCAGCAGTTTAAGGGAACGTTGGGATGGCTACACCTTC,CASSLRERWDGYTF
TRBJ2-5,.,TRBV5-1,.,TGCGCCAGCAGGCCACTAGCAGCACAAGAGACCCAGTACTTC,CASRPLAAQETQYF
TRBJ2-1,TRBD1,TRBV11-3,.,TGTGCCAGCAGCCACCGGGACAGGGACGGAAATGAGCAGTTCTTC,CASSHRDRDGNEQFF
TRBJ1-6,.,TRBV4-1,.,TGCGCCAGCAGCCAAGAGGTTGTTAATTCACCCCTCCACTTT,CASSQEVVNSPLHF
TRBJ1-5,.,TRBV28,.,TGTGCCAGCGCCACACCCCCTCAGCCCCAGCATTTT,CASATPPQPQHF
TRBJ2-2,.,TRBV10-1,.,TGCGCCAGCAGTGCCATGGTGAACACCGGGGAGCTGTTTTTT,CASSAMVNTGELFF
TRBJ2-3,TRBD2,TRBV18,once,TGTGCCAGCTCACCCCCACGCGGGGGGGCCGGCGCAGATACGCAGTATTTT,CASSPPRGGAGADTQYF
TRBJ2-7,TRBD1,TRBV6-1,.,TGTGCCAGCAGTGAAGGGACAGGCACCTACGAGCAGTACTTC,CASSEGTGTYEQYF
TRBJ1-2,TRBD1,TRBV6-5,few,TGTGCCAGCAGTTACTCGACAGGGCTGAACTATGGCTACACCTTC,CASSYSTGLNYGYTF
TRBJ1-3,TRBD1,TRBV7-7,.,TGTGCTAGCAGCCCCGGGACAGGCTCTGGAAACACCATATATTTT,CASSPGTGSGNTIYF
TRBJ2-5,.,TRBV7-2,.,TGTGCCAGCAGCGCCCGCACAGGGAGGGGCGAGACCCAGTACTTC,CASSARTGRGETQYF
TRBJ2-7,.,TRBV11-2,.,TGTGCCAGCAGCTTATCTTCGGCAGGGGAAGGAGGCGAGCAGTACTTC,CASSLSSAGEGGEQYF
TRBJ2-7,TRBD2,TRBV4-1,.,TGCGCCAGCAGCCCCCCCGGGACTAGCGGGATCATAGACGAGCAGTACTTC,CASSPPGTSGIIDEQYF
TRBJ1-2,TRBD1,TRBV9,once,TGTGCCAGCAGCCATTGGACAGGGCCTAACTATGGCTACACCTTC,CASSHWTGPNYGYTF
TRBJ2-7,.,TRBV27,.,TGTGCCAGCAGTTTCGTGCAGGCCGGGGAGCAGTACTTC,CASSFVQAGEQYF
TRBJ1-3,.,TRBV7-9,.,TGTGCCAGCAGAATTCCCGACGGCCTCCCTGGAAACACCATATATTTT,CASRIPDGLPGNTIYF
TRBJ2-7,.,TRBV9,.,TGTGCCAGCTCATCGGGAGTTGGCGGCTACGAGCAGTACTTC,CASSSGVGGYEQYF
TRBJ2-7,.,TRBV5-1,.,TGCGCCAGCAGCCGGAGGTTAGGTGCAGCGCCTACCTACGAGCAGTACTTC,CASSRRLGAAPTYEQYF
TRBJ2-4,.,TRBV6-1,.,TGTGCCAGCAGTGAGACGGTGCTCAAAAACATTCAGTACTTC,CASSETVLKNIQYF
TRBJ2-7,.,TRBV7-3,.,TGTGCCAGCAGCTTAGGAGTGGGCTCCTACGAGCAGTACTTC,CASSLGVGSYEQYF
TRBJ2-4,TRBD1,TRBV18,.,TGTGCCAGCTCACCCCCCGGGACAGGCCGTTCCAAAAACATTCAGTACTTC,CASSPPGTGRSKNIQYF
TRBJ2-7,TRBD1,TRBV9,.,TGTGCCAGCAGCCCAAGGGACAGGGTAGACGAGCAGTACTTC,CASSPRDRVDEQYF
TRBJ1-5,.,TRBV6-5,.,TGTGCCAGCAATGGACCGAATAGCAATCAGCCCCAGCATTTT,CASNGPNSNQPQHF
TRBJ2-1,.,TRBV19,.,TGTGCCAGTAGTATCAAGTCCGGAACCAATGAGCAGTTCTTC,CASSIKSGTNEQFF
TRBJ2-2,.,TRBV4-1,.,TGCGCCAGCAGCCTCGGACCGCTTACGAACACCGGGGAGCTGTTTTTT,CASSLGPLTNTGELFF
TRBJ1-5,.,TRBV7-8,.,TGTGCCAGCAGCTCGGTAGGCAGCAATCAGCCCCAGCATTTT,CASSSVGSNQPQHF